These 16 T cell receptor beta chains originate from one sample sequenced in a study of T-cell reconstitution after alpha-beta-depleted transplantation in children. Unique molecular identifiers featured in how the TCRbeta library was prepared. TCRdb re-analysed the PCR reads in MiXCR, keeping a single row per CDR3 protein. The sample lists 200,000 to 250,000 distinct CDR3 sequences; roughly a tenth were seen once. Here the sequenced sample was PBMCs, taken before TCRalphabeta/CD19-depleted stem cell transplant. These receptors came from a child in the first two years of life with acute myeloid leukemia, due to receive a stem cell transplant.

This clonotype was found a few times. Given a much more abundant clone one base away, this may be a read error. J is TRBJ1-2 and V is TRBV6-2 or TRBV6-3; D possibly corresponds to TRBD1 (5 bases). The CDR3 sequence is 13 residues long. CDR1 is MNHEY and CDR2 is SVGEGT in the germline V gene. The CDR3: CASSYSQGRGYPF. The CDR3, as DNA: TGTGCCAGCAGTTACTCGCAGGGTAGGGGCTACCCCTTC.

This clonotype was counted ten times or more. The chain carries TRBV27 and TRBJ1-4, with a tentative D call TRBD1 (6 bases). CDR3 length equals 15 residues. Germline CDR1 and CDR2: MNHEY and SMNVEV (reference sequence). Trimming removed 5 bases at V and 5 bases at J, with 15 bases between. The CDR3 sequence is CASSNYGTHNEKLFF. CDR3 in DNA: TGTGCCAGCAGTAACTACGGGACACACAATGAAAAACTGTTTTTT.

This clonotype has ten or more counts. This chain links TRBV14 with TRBJ1-3; D not resolved. Trimming removed 0 bases at V and 0 bases at J, with 6 bases between. Germline CDR1 SGHDN, CDR2 FVKESK. CDR3 length: 15 amino acids. CDR3 coding DNA: TGTGCCAGCAGCCAAGACGCGTTCTCTGGAAACACCATATATTTT. Translation: CASSQDAFSGNTIYF.

This clonotype has ten or more counts. The rearrangement joins TRBV20-1 to TRBJ2-6, with D possibly TRBD2 on 5 matching bases. This CDR3 is built from 14 residues. CDR1 DFQATT and CDR2 SNEGSKA come from the germline V gene (reference sequence). Between the trimmed V and J ends, which lost 3 bases and 2 bases, there was a span of 8 bases. The CDR3 nucleotides read TGCAGTGCTAGGCTAGCAGCTGGGGCCAACGTCCTGACTTTC. Translation gives CSARLAAGANVLTF.

In its sample, this clonotype was seen once. A much larger clone differs by one base, so this may be a read error. The gene calls are TRBV18 and TRBJ1-2; no clear D gene. Germline assignment: CDR1 KGHSH and CDR2 LQKENI. The CDR3 runs to 14 residues. The CDR3, as DNA: TGTGCCGGCTCACCGGACGACCATCGGGGTGGCTACACCTTC. This translates into CAGSPDDHRGGYTF.

Regarding this clonotype: At one end, the junction sequence differs from germline, possibly due to a read error. V is TRBV7-7 and J is TRBJ2-1, with 12 positions matching TRBD2. Germline V gives CDR1 SSHAT, CDR2 FNYEAQ (reference sequence). The CDR3 consists of 15 residues. The DNA of the CDR3 is TGTGCTAGCAGCCCGACTAGCGGGAGATTCGATGAGCAGTTCTTC. It codes for CASSPTSGRFDEQFF. Full variable domain (outside the CDR3, taken from reference TRBV7-7 and TRBJ2-1): GAGVSQSPRYKVTKRGQDVTLRCDPISSHATLYWYQQALGQGPEFLTYFNYEAQPDKSGLPSDRFSAERPEGSISTLTIQRTEQRDSAMYRCASSPTSGRFDEQFFGPGTRLTVL.

This clonotype occurred many times. The chain employs TRBV5-1 and TRBJ2-3; 12 positions agree with TRBD2. Trimming took 4 bases from V and 3 from J; bases not matched to a gene: 6. Germline V gene data show CDR1 as SGHRS and CDR2 as YFSETQ. The CDR3 spans 16 residues. The CDR3 DNA reads as TGCGCCAGCAGCCCCGGACTAGCGGGGCCAACAGATACGCAGTATTTT. This sequence encodes CASSPGLAGPTDTQYF.

The chain recombines TRBV24-1 with TRBJ2-6, with a tentative D call TRBD2 (6 bases). Trimming shortened V by 9 bases and J by 3 bases, and 17 bases separated the two germline ends. The CDR3 extends over 16 amino acids. Germline CDR1 is KGHDR and CDR2 is SFDVKD. CDR3 sequence reads: CATGEVVGGGANVLTF. The CDR3 coding sequence is TGTGCCACCGGGGAGGTGGTGGGCGGTGGGGCCAACGTCCTGACTTTC.

CDR3 coding DNA: TGCAGTGCCGCCAGGGGAAGCAATGAGCAGTTCTTC. It translates to CSAARGSNEQFF. The chain carries TRBV20-1 and TRBJ2-1; a possible D gene is TRBD1 (6 bases). V was pared by 6 bases and J by 6 bases, with 12 bases between. The CDR3 extends over 12 amino acids. Germline V CDR1 and CDR2: DFQATT, SNEGSKA (reference sequence).

Notes on this clonotype: A much bigger clone sits one base away, suggesting this may be a read error. The chain uses TRBV5-8 and TRBJ1-4, with 12 bases matching TRBD1. The V gene end was trimmed by 6 bases and the J gene end by 0 bases; junction bases not matched to a gene: 6. In germline, CDR1 is SGHTS, CDR2 YDEGEE. There are 17 residues in the CDR3. This CDR3 reads CASTPGTGGATNEKLFF. As DNA, the CDR3 is TGTGCCAGCACCCCGGGGACAGGGGGCGCAACTAATGAAAAACTGTTTTTT.

This clonotype came up many times. This chain connects TRBV5-1 to TRBJ1-1; TRBD1 agrees at 8 bases. Trimming took 3 bases from V and 0 from J; bases not matched to a gene: 4. CDR1 is SGHRS and CDR2 is YFSETQ in the germline V gene. The CDR3 loop spans 15 amino acids. The CDR3 DNA reads TGCGCCAGCAGCTCGAGACAGGGGATGAACACTGAAGCTTTCTTT. Amino acids: CASSSRQGMNTEAFF.

This clonotype was counted at least ten times. CDR3 DNA sequence: TGCAGCGCACTACTTGCCCTCAATCAGCCCCAGCATTTT. This encodes CSALLALNQPQHF. This chain links TRBV29-1 with TRBJ1-5; D unclear. V was clipped by 7 bases and J by 3 bases, with 13 bases between them. The CDR3 contains 13 residues. Per germline, CDR1 SQVTM and CDR2 ANQGSEA.

The V call is TRBV5-1, the J call TRBJ2-2; D unclear. The germline V and J ends were trimmed by 2 bases and 5 bases, with 7 bases remaining between them. From germline, CDR1 is SGHRS and CDR2 YFSETQ. The CDR3 has 13 residues. The CDR3 region is CASSFPETGELFF. CDR3 nucleotide sequence: TGCGCCAGCAGCTTTCCTGAGACCGGGGAGCTGTTTTTT.

This clonotype was seen many times. The chain carries TRBV12-3 or TRBV12-4 and TRBJ2-7, with TRBD2 as a possible D gene (6 bases). This CDR3 has 15 amino acids. V was clipped by 2 bases and J by 5 bases, with 16 bases between them. The CDR3 spells CASSLRMGLTHEQYF. The CDR3 DNA follows: TGTGCCAGCAGTTTAAGGATGGGACTTACCCACGAGCAGTACTTC.

This clonotype was recorded many times. The chain combines TRBV28 with TRBJ2-5; 14 nucleotides align to TRBD2. V shed 2 bases, J shed 7 bases, and the junction held 6 bases outside the gene matches. This CDR3 is built from 16 residues. Germline V gene sequence: CDR1 MDHEN, CDR2 SYDVKM. Written as DNA, the CDR3 is TGTGCCAGCAGTTTAACCGGGACTAGCGGGGGACGGACCCAGTACTTC. As protein: CASSLTGTSGGRTQYF.

This clonotype was observed many times. The chain has TRBV28 and TRBJ2-5, with D possibly being TRBD1 or TRBD2 (5 bases each). Trimming took 5 bases from V and 5 from J, leaving 12 bases between them. Looked up from germline, CDR1 is MDHEN and CDR2 is SYDVKM. The CDR3 length is 13 residues. CDR3 nucleotide sequence: TGTGCCAGCAGTAGACAGTGGGGGGAGACCCAGTACTTC. Translating gives CASSRQWGETQYF. Full variable domain (missing parts from reference TRBV28 and TRBJ2-5): DVKVTQSSRYLVKRTGEKVFLECVQDMDHENMFWYRQDPGLGLRLIYFSYDVKMKEKGDIPEGYSVSREKKERFSLILESASTNQTSMYLCASSRQWGETQYFGPGTRLLVL.